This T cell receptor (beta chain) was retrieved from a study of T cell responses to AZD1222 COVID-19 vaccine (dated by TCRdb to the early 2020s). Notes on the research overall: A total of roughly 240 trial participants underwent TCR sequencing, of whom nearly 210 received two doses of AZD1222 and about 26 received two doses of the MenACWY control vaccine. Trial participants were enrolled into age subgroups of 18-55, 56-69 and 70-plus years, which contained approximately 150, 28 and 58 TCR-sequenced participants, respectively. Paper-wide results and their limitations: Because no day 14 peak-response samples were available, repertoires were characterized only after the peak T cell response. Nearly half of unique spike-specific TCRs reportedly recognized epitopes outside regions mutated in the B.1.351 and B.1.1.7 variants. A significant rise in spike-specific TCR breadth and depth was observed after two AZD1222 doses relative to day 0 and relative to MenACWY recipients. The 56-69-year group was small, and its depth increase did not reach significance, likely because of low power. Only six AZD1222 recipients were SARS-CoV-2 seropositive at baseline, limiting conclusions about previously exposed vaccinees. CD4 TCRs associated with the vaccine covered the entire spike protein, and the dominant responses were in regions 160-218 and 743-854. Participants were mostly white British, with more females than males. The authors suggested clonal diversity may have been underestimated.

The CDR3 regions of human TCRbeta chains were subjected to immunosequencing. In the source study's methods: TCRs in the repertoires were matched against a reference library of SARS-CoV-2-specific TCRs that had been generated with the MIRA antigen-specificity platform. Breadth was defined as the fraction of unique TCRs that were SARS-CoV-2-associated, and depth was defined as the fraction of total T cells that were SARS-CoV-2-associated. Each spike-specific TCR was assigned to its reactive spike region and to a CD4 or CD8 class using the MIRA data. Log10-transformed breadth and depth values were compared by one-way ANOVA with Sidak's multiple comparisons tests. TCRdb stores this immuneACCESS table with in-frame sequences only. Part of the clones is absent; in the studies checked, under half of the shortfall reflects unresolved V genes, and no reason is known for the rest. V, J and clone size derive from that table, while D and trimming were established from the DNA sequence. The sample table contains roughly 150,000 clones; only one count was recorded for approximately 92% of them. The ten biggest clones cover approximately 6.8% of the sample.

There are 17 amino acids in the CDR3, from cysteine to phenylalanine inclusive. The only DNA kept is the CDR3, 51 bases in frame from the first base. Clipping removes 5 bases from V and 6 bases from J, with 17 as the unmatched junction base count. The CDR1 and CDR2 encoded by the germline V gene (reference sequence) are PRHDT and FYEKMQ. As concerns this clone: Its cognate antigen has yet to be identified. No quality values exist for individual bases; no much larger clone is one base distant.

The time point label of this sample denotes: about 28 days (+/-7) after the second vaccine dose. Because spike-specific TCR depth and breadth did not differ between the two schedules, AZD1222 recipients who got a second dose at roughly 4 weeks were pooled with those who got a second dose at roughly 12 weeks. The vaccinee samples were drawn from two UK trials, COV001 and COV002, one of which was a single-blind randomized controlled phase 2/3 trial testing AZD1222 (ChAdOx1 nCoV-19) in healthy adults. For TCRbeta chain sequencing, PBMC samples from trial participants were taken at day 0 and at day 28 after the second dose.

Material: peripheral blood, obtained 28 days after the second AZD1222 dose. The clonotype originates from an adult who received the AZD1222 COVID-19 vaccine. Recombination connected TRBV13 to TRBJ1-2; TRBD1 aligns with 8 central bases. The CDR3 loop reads CASSPARRQGSVDGYTF. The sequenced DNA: TGTGCCAGCAGCCCGGCTCGCCGACAGGGGTCGGTTGATGGCTACACCTTC.